Each of the 16 T cell receptor beta chains below was sequenced from the same sample in a study of blood T cell repertoires in COVID-19. Using immunoSEQ multiplex PCR, the repertoire was profiled, and TCRdb retains in-frame clones only, with some absent. The table includes approximately 150,000 clones, around 81% detected once. The sample taken for sequencing was PBMCs or T cells enriched from blood (not recorded which). These receptors were collected from a man between 35 and 55 years old who had recovered from COVID-19.

This rearrangement joins TRBV27 to TRBJ2-5; D is possibly TRBD1 (6 bases). CDR1 is MNHEY and CDR2 is SMNVEV in the germline V gene (reference sequence). With 6 bases removed from V and 1 base from J, the gap between germline ends came to 15 bases. CDR3 length equals 15 residues. In nucleotides, the CDR3 is TGTGCCAGCAGCTTTTTAGGGGGTCCCCAAGAGACCCAGTACTTC. Translation: CASSFLGGPQETQYF.

V usage is TRBV14 and J usage is TRBJ2-5, with a weak D call TRBD2 (6 bases). The CDR3 totals 15 residues. V lost 3 bases and J 4 bases, leaving 15 bases between the germline ends. Germline CDR1 SGHDN, CDR2 FVKESK. The CDR3 loop is CASSHGTSRAETQYF. In DNA, the CDR3 is TGTGCCAGCAGCCACGGGACTTCCCGGGCAGAGACCCAGTACTTC.

This sequence joins TRBV19 and TRBJ2-3; 8 bases align to TRBD1. From germline, CDR1 is LNHDA and CDR2 SQIVND (reference sequence). The CDR3 is 15 residues long. Losses at the gene ends were 5 bases for V and 2 bases for J; bases not matched to a gene: 6. The CDR3 is CASSLGQGATDTQYF. The CDR3, as DNA: TGTGCCAGTAGTTTAGGACAGGGCGCCACAGATACGCAGTATTTT.

This chain uses TRBV7-9 with TRBJ1-1; tentatively, D is TRBD1 (6 bases). CDR3 length equals 13 residues. The germline V gene encodes CDR1 SEHNR and CDR2 FQNEAQ (reference sequence). The V and J ends lost 5 bases and 7 bases respectively, with 14 bases between them. This chain's CDR3 is CASSTFMDSEAFF. The CDR3 bases are TGTGCCAGCAGCACATTCATGGACAGTGAAGCTTTCTTT.

Of note for this clone: At the DNA level, this CDR3 is encoded by other sequences in the same sample as well. The chain uses TRBV5-1 and TRBJ2-1, with TRBD2 matching 11 bases. Germline V gene lookup returns CDR1 SGHRS and CDR2 YFSETQ. Trimming cost V 5 bases and J 4 bases; bases outside gene matches: 5. This CDR3 is built from 15 residues. DNA for the CDR3: TGCGCCAGCAGTTCACTAGCGGGGGCTTACAATGAGCAGTTCTTC. Amino acid sequence: CASSSLAGAYNEQFF.

This clone was counted a single time. The chain employs TRBV21-1 and TRBJ1-1. TRBV21-1 counts as a pseudogene. CDR3 length equals 14 residues. CDR3 in DNA: TGTGCCAGCAGCAAAGAAAGGGGGGGTACTGAAGCTTTCTTT. Protein sequence: CASSKERGGTEAFF.

The gene calls are TRBV3-1 (or the pseudogene TRBV3-2) and TRBJ1-3; D gene unclear. This CDR3 comprises 16 residues. V was pared by 1 base and J by 3 bases, with 13 bases between. Germline lookup yields CDR1 LGHDT and CDR2 YNNKEL (reference sequence). CDR3 sequence reads: CASSQGEGAIGNTIYF. CDR3 DNA: TGTGCCAGCAGCCAAGGGGAGGGCGCCATTGGAAACACCATATATTTT.

V gene TRBV10-2 combines with J gene TRBJ2-7; D gene uncertain. The ends were cut back, 5 bases at V and 0 bases at J, with 5 bases in the middle. The CDR3 has 12 amino acids. Germline lookup yields CDR1 WSHSY and CDR2 SAAADI. CDR3 sequence: CASSPSSYEQYF. Written as DNA, the CDR3 is TGCGCCAGCAGTCCCAGCTCCTACGAGCAGTACTTC.

This chain joins TRBV5-1 and TRBJ1-4, with TRBD1 identical over 7 bases. This CDR3 comprises 14 residues. The V and J ends lost 0 bases and 6 bases, in that order; junction bases with no gene match: 2. Germline lookup yields CDR1 SGHRS and CDR2 YFSETQ. CDR3 protein: CASSLVGTDEKLFF. The CDR3 DNA follows: TGCGCCAGCAGCTTGGTTGGGACAGATGAAAAACTGTTTTTT. Together with reference TRBV5-1 and TRBJ1-4, the CDR3 gives the full variable domain: KAGVTQTPRYLIKTRGQQVTLSCSPISGHRSVSWYQQTPGQGLQFLFEYFSETQRNKGNFPGRFSGRQFSNSRSEMNVSTLELGDSALYLCASSLVGTDEKLFFGSGTQLSVL.

The chain employs TRBV15 and TRBJ2-1; a weak D match, TRBD1 (6 bases). CDR1 is LNHNV, CDR2 YYDKDF, per germline (reference sequence). The ends were cut back, 1 base at V and 3 bases at J, with 7 bases in the middle. This CDR3 region has 14 residues. In DNA, the CDR3 is TGTGCCACCAGCAGAGGGACAGTCTACAATGAGCAGTTCTTC. Protein sequence: CATSRGTVYNEQFF.

J is TRBJ2-3 and V is TRBV6-4; no clear D. CDR1 and CDR2 (germline): MRHNA, SNTAGT. Deletions cut 0 bases from V and 7 bases from J, with 2 bases between. The CDR3 is 11 residues long. The CDR3: CASSDSYTQYF. In DNA form, the CDR3 reads TGTGCCAGCAGTGACTCCTATACGCAGTATTTT.

This clone came up a few times. The V and J genes are TRBV2 and TRBJ1-1; 7 bases fit TRBD1. CDR1 is SNHLY, CDR2 FYNNEI, per germline. The CDR3 extends over 14 amino acids. V gave up 4 bases and J gave up 1 base; unmatched junction bases: 3. CDR3 bases: TGTGCCAGCAGTGTGCGGGACAGGAACACTGAAGCTTTCTTT. Translation: CASSVRDRNTEAFF.

The rearrangement links TRBV7-6 to TRBJ2-3, with 9 bases lining up with TRBD2. After removal of 4 bases from V and 4 bases from J, the junction contained 3 bases not matched to a gene. Germline CDR1 is SGHVS and CDR2 is FNYEAQ. CDR3 length equals 14 residues. CDR3 nucleotides: TGTGCCAGCAGCTCCTGGACTAGCGCAGATACGCAGTATTTT. Amino acids: CASSSWTSADTQYF.

The chain recombines TRBV2 with TRBJ1-6; a weak D match, TRBD1 (6 bases). This CDR3 contains 12 residues. Germline CDR1 SNHLY, CDR2 FYNNEI. Trimming stripped 5 bases from V and 15 bases from J, with 14 bases between. The CDR3 DNA sequence: TGTGCCAGCAGTCCCGGGGGGGCATTCCTCCACTTT. As protein: CASSPGGAFLHF.

This chain uses TRBV30 with TRBJ1-3; D unresolved. The length of the CDR3 is 10 residues. V was shortened by 8 bases and J by 9 bases, with 11 bases between the two germline ends. The germline V gene encodes CDR1 GTSNPN and CDR2 SVGIG (reference sequence). As DNA, the CDR3 is TGTGCCCACGTCCAGCGCACCATATATTTT. It yields the protein CAHVQRTIYF.

The chain carries TRBV12-5 and TRBJ2-5; D gene ambiguous. Germline CDR1 reads LGHNT; CDR2 reads FRNRAP. The CDR3 extends over 12 amino acids. V dropped 1 base and J dropped 4 bases, with 4 bases sitting between them. The CDR3 reads CASGLARETQYF. CDR3 sequence (DNA): TGTGCTAGTGGTTTGGCCAGAGAGACCCAGTACTTC.